The clone carrying this TCR beta chain was observed many times. Antigen specificity is unknown. This specimen belongs to a study of T cells in Graves' hyperthyroidism and ophthalmopathy. Clinical Activity Scores of at least 3, NOSPECS grades of at least 4 and durations under 3 months characterized ophthalmopathy patients. Trimming took 1 base from V and 4 from J, leaving 12 bases between them. Germline V CDR1 and CDR2: SGHRS, YFSETQ. The CDR3 extends over 15 amino acids. General study points: Among clonotypes expanded in thyroid above 0.001, most were also found in blood.

Amplification of TCR beta CDR3 regions used RNA as the template. With the HTBI primer set, the TCR CDR3 went through a first round of RT-PCR. TCRdb re-derived calls from the multiplex PCR reads in MiXCR, one entry per CDR3 protein. The sample holds hundreds of thousands of distinct CDR3 sequences, roughly 14% seen once. The receptor was isolated from a woman aged 45-65 years with Graves' ophthalmopathy. V gene TRBV5-1 combines with J gene TRBJ2-1, with unresolved D. The sequencing input was blood. CDR3 protein: CASSLNLDLYNEQFF. The CDR3 DNA is TGCGCCAGCAGCTTGAATTTGGATTTATACAATGAGCAGTTCTTC.